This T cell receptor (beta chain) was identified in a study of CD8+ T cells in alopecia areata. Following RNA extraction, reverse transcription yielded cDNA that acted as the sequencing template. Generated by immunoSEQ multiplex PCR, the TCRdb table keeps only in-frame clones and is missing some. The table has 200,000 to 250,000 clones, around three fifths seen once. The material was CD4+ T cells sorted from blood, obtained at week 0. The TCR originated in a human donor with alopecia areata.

CDR3 sequence (DNA): TGTGCCAGCAGCCGGACTTACCAAGAGACCCAGTACTTC. This gives the protein CASSRTYQETQYF. The chain has TRBV7-9 and TRBJ2-5; weak D call: TRBD2 (5 bases). The length of the CDR3 is 13 residues. Germline CDR1 is SEHNR and CDR2 is FQNEAQ (reference sequence). With 5 bases removed from V and 0 bases from J, the gap between germline ends came to 7 bases.